The 15 T cell receptor beta chains in this list originate from one sample, sequenced in a study of blood T cell repertoires in COVID-19. Using immunoSEQ multiplex PCR, the repertoire was profiled, and TCRdb retains in-frame clones only, with some absent. The table includes 250,000 to 350,000 clones, roughly 90% detected once. Sequences were obtained from peripheral blood. These receptors were taken from a woman in her 30s with COVID-19, enrolled during active disease.

This clone appeared a few times. This rearrangement joins TRBV6-6 to TRBJ1-1, with D possibly being TRBD1 (5 bases). This CDR3 comprises 13 residues. The V gene's germline CDR1 is MNHNY and CDR2 SVGAGI (reference sequence). Trimming cost V 6 bases and J 7 bases, with 15 bases left between them. The CDR3 here is CASRTPGQSEAFF. The CDR3 nucleotides read TGTGCCAGCAGAACCCCAGGGCAGAGTGAAGCTTTCTTT.

This chain joins TRBV6-2 or TRBV6-3 and TRBJ1-1; TRBD1 aligns across 10 bases. Germline CDR1 is MNHEY and CDR2 is SVGEGT. The CDR3 has 17 amino acids. V lost 2 bases and J lost 5; bases outside the gene matches: 11. In DNA form, the CDR3 reads TGTGCCAGCAGTTACGATAGGGACAGGGGCCATCGTACTGAAGCTTTCTTT. It encodes CASSYDRDRGHRTEAFF.

The chain carries TRBV15 and TRBJ2-2, with 11 bases fitting TRBD1. The CDR3 covers 15 residues. V lost 6 bases to trimming and J lost 7 bases; unmatched junction nucleotides: 7. Germline assignment: CDR1 LNHNV and CDR2 YYDKDF (reference sequence). The CDR3 region has the DNA TGTGCCACCAGGATCGGACAGGGGGCAATCGGGGAGCTGTTTTTT. Residues: CATRIGQGAIGELFF. The variable domain in full, with the rest retrieved from reference TRBV15 and TRBJ2-2, is DAMVIQNPRYQVTQFGKPVTLSCSQTLNHNVMYWYQQKSSQAPKLLFHYYDKDFNNEADTPDNFQSRRPNTSFCFLDIRSPGLGDTAMYLCATRIGQGAIGELFFGEGSRLTVL.

This chain joins TRBV30 and TRBJ2-2; 11 bases agree with TRBD2. Unmatched junction bases numbered 9, after V lost 1 base and J lost 2 bases. Germline V gene data show CDR1 as GTSNPN and CDR2 as SVGIG (reference sequence). The CDR3 spans 18 residues. The CDR3 protein is CAWSATSGSLSNTGELFF. DNA of the CDR3: TGTGCCTGGAGTGCTACTAGCGGGAGCCTTTCAAACACCGGGGAGCTGTTTTTT. Complete variable domain (other parts from reference TRBV30 and TRBJ2-2): SQTIHQWPATLVQPVGSPLSLECTVEGTSNPNLYWYRQAAGRGLQLLFYSVGIGQISSEVPQNLSASRPQDRQFILSSKKLLLSDSGFYLCAWSATSGSLSNTGELFFGEGSRLTVL.

J is TRBJ2-1 and V is TRBV29-1; TRBD2 might be the D (6 bases). Germline V lookup: CDR1 SQVTM, CDR2 ANQGSEA. Trimming cost V 6 bases and J 9 bases, with 18 bases left between them. The length of the CDR3 is 13 residues. CDR3 in amino acids: CSVDRDSHREQFF. The CDR3 DNA reads TGCAGCGTGGACCGGGACTCACACCGTGAGCAGTTCTTC.

The chain joins TRBV30 to TRBJ2-7; 10 bases are a match to TRBD2. CDR3 length: 14 amino acids. Germline V gene lookup returns CDR1 GTSNPN and CDR2 SVGIG (reference sequence). The trim removed 6 bases at V and 6 bases at J, leaving 11 bases unmatched. The CDR3 coding sequence is TGTGCCTGTACAGGGACTAGCGAGTACGGCGAGCAGTACTTC. Amino acid sequence: CACTGTSEYGEQYF.

The gene calls are TRBV6-5 and TRBJ1-3, with D possibly being TRBD1 (5 bases). CDR3 length equals 15 residues. Germline assignment: CDR1 MNHEY and CDR2 SVGAGI. V lost 3 bases, J lost 0 bases, and 9 bases lay in between. CDR3 nucleotides: TGTGCCAGCAGTTATGTGGGGCGCTCTGGAAACACCATATATTTT. Its protein product is CASSYVGRSGNTIYF.

The V gene is TRBV4-3, the J gene TRBJ1-2; TRBD1 matches at 8 bases. Germline V gene lookup returns CDR1 LGHNA and CDR2 YSLEER. CDR3 length: 16 residues. Trimming took 5 bases from V and 2 from J; bases not matched to a gene: 10. The CDR3 bases are TGCGCCAGCAGCTTAATCGGAGGACAGGGCAACTATGGCTACACCTTC. It specifies CASSLIGGQGNYGYTF.

The chain recombines TRBV3-1 (or the pseudogene TRBV3-2) with TRBJ2-3, with D perhaps matching TRBD2 (5 bases). CDR1 and CDR2 (germline): LGHDT, YNNKEL (reference sequence). There are 15 residues in the CDR3. Between the trimmed V and J ends, which lost 6 bases and 0 bases, there was a span of 13 bases. CDR3 DNA: TGTGCCAGCAGAAGCTGGACTTCTAGCACAGATACGCAGTATTTT. Its translation: CASRSWTSSTDTQYF.

The chain uses TRBV10-3 and TRBJ2-3; D is perhaps TRBD2 (6 bases). This CDR3 has 15 amino acids. V was pared by 0 bases and J by 2 bases, with 9 bases between. CDR1 ENHRY and CDR2 SYGVKD come from the germline V gene. This CDR3 is CAISESSGLTDTQYF. The CDR3 DNA is TGTGCCATCAGTGAGTCTAGCGGCCTCACAGATACGCAGTATTTT.

This clone came up once. J is TRBJ1-2 and V is TRBV5-5, with a weak D call TRBD1 (6 bases). The CDR3 is made up of 15 amino acids. Germline loops: CDR1 SGHKS, CDR2 YYEKEE (reference sequence). The V and J ends lost 0 bases and 2 bases respectively, with 11 bases between them. As DNA, the CDR3 is TGTGCCAGCAGCTTGGGCCTCACAGGGAACTATGGCTACACCTTC. Translated, it gives CASSLGLTGNYGYTF.

This clone showed up just once. The chain is built from TRBV2 and TRBJ1-5; D might be TRBD1 (5 bases). CDR3 length equals 14 residues. Germline V gives CDR1 SNHLY, CDR2 FYNNEI. Trimming pared 4 bases from V and 5 bases from J, leaving 12 bases between. The CDR3 coding sequence is TGTGCCAGCAGTGCCGACAGATCCGATCAGCCCCAGCATTTT. It translates to CASSADRSDQPQHF.

V and J are TRBV28 and TRBJ1-1, with a tentative D call TRBD1 (5 bases). V was shortened by 3 bases and J by 9 bases, with 14 bases between the two germline ends. The CDR3 is 13 amino acids. Germline V gene data show CDR1 as MDHEN and CDR2 as SYDVKM. The CDR3 nucleotides are TGTGCCAGCAGTTTGATTCAGGGCCCGAAAGCTTTCTTT. Translating it yields CASSLIQGPKAFF. Supplemented by reference TRBV28 and TRBJ1-1, the full variable domain reads DVKVTQSSRYLVKRTGEKVFLECVQDMDHENMFWYRQDPGLGLRLIYFSYDVKMKEKGDIPEGYSVSREKKERFSLILESASTNQTSMYLCASSLIQGPKAFFGQGTRLTVV.

The gene calls are TRBV19 and TRBJ1-1, with D unclear. The CDR3 is made up of 13 amino acids. V was trimmed by 6 bases and J by 4 bases, leaving 12 bases between them. Germline values: CDR1 LNHDA, CDR2 SQIVND (reference sequence). The CDR3 sequence: CASRPGRSTEAFF. The CDR3 nucleotides are TGTGCCAGTAGGCCGGGAAGGAGCACTGAAGCTTTCTTT.

This clone was seen just once. V usage is TRBV5-1 and J usage is TRBJ2-3; 10 bases are a match to TRBD2. J gave up 6 bases and V 4 bases, and 23 bases lay outside the gene matches. The CDR3 has 20 residues. Germline V gene sequence: CDR1 SGHRS, CDR2 YFSETQ. The CDR3, as DNA: TGCGCCAGCAGCCCAACCAACACCCCATCTAGCGGGAGATATGGGGATACGCAGTATTTT. Amino acid sequence: CASSPTNTPSSGRYGDTQYF.